The clone carrying this TCR beta chain was seen a few times. Here immunoSEQ multiplex PCR was the method, and the copy in TCRdb shows in-frame clones only, minus some. Of 950,000 to 1,100,000 clones in the sample, around 74% were seen once. These data come from a study of shared clonotypes between healthy human individuals. The J segment lost 5 bases and the V segment lost 1 base, leaving 11 bases of the junction unmatched. The CDR3 consists of 16 residues. Germline V gene lookup returns CDR1 SGHRS and CDR2 YFSETQ. The TCR sequence derives from a man between 18 and 35 years old in good health. This chain joins TRBV5-1 and TRBJ1-1, with TRBD1 matching over 7 bases. The source material was memory CD4+ T cells sorted from blood. The subset here: CD45RA-negative fraction. The CDR3 region is CASSLNAAGGRTEAFF. The DNA of the CDR3 is TGCGCCAGCAGCTTGAACGCGGCAGGGGGTCGGACTGAAGCTTTCTTT.